One sample yielded the 13 T cell receptor beta chains listed below, sequenced in a study of a mutant IDH1 vaccine in newly diagnosed glioma. These receptors have no identified antigens. Time point reported: week 5, during vaccination. Every single dose of the vaccine, 300 ug of mutant IDH1 20-mer peptide, came with topical imiquimod. TCRdb's copy holds only in-frame clones and misses some; the assay was immunoSEQ multiplex PCR. Of roughly 40,000 clones listed, approximately 91% are singletons. The sample consisted of PBMCs, taken from a glioma patient whose treatment included an IDH1 peptide vaccine. These receptors originate from a middle-aged man with glioma.

The V and J genes are TRBV19 and TRBJ1-4; D is unclear. The V gene's germline CDR1 is LNHDA and CDR2 SQIVND (reference sequence). The CDR3 consists of 13 residues. The V and J ends lost 0 bases and 8 bases respectively, with 7 bases between them. CDR3 amino acids: CASSIDQEEKLFF. As DNA, the CDR3 is TGTGCCAGTAGTATAGATCAGGAAGAAAAACTGTTTTTT. Full variable domain (missing parts from reference TRBV19 and TRBJ1-4): DGGITQSPKYLFRKEGQNVTLSCEQNLNHDAMYWYRQDPGQGLRLIYYSQIVNDFQKGDIAEGYSVSREKKESFPLTVTSAQKNPTAFYLCASSIDQEEKLFFGSGTQLSVL.

The chain joins TRBV5-8 to TRBJ1-5, with TRBD1 matching 9 bases. J gave up 7 bases and V 0 bases, and 5 bases lay outside the gene matches. Looked up from germline, CDR1 is SGHTS and CDR2 is YDEGEE. This CDR3 region has 15 residues. DNA of the CDR3: TGTGCCAGCAGCTTGGACAGGGGGCCCCAACAGCCCCAGCATTTT. This encodes CASSLDRGPQQPQHF.

This rearrangement joins TRBV7-2 to TRBJ2-7, with a tentative D call TRBD1 (6 bases). This CDR3 spans 13 amino acids. CDR1 is SGHTA, CDR2 FQGNSA, per germline. V was clipped by 1 base and J by 12 bases, with 16 bases between them. This chain's CDR3 is CASSLVGEQGWYF. CDR3 DNA sequence: TGTGCCAGCAGCTTAGTTGGGGAACAGGGTTGGTACTTC.

The chain is built from TRBV2 and TRBJ1-4, with unresolved D. CDR1 SNHLY and CDR2 FYNNEI come from the germline V gene. Trimming took off 7 bases at V and 1 base at J, with 4 bases between the two ends. The CDR3 contains 12 residues. This CDR3 is CASKGTNEKLFF. The CDR3, as DNA: TGTGCCAGCAAGGGAACTAATGAAAAACTGTTTTTT.

This CDR3 reads CASSLGQNYGYTF. The CDR3 DNA sequence: TGCGCCAGCAGCTTGGGGCAGAACTATGGCTACACCTTC. V gene TRBV5-1 combines with J gene TRBJ1-2; D is ambiguous. V gave up 0 bases and J gave up 2 bases, with 5 bases separating them. The CDR3 is 13 amino acids. From germline, CDR1 is SGHRS and CDR2 YFSETQ.

The chain has TRBV5-4 and TRBJ2-5; 8 bases line up with TRBD1. The J call may be faulty, since TRBJ2-7 better matches the DNA end. The CDR3 runs 14 residues. Germline assignment: CDR1 SGHNT and CDR2 YYREEE (reference sequence). The CDR3 sequence is CASSKDRVGHEQYF. Written as DNA, the CDR3 is TGTGCCAGCAGCAAGGACAGGGTTGGCCACGAGCAGTACTTC.

V and J are TRBV9 and TRBJ2-7, with 16 bases matching TRBD2. The CDR3 is 17 amino acids. Germline V lookup: CDR1 SGDLS, CDR2 YYNGEE. V was pared by 3 bases and J by 5 bases, with 8 bases of the junction left unmatched. The CDR3 reads CASSDGTSGRDSHEQYF. CDR3 coding DNA: TGTGCCAGCAGCGACGGGACTAGCGGGAGGGATTCGCACGAGCAGTACTTC. Drawing the rest from reference TRBV9 and TRBJ2-7, the complete variable domain is DSGVTQTPKHLITATGQRVTLRCSPRSGDLSVYWYQQSLDQGLQFLIQYYNGEERAKGNILERFSAQQFPDLHSELNLSSLELGDSALYFCASSDGTSGRDSHEQYFGPGTRLTVT.

The CDR3 region has the DNA TGTGCCAGCAGTTTGGGCCCCGGGCTAGCGGGAGGAGAGACCCAGTACTTC. This sequence encodes CASSLGPGLAGGETQYF. The rearrangement joins TRBV2 to TRBJ2-5; 11 bases align to TRBD2. CDR3 length: 17 residues. The V gene end was trimmed by 5 bases and the J gene end by 4 bases; junction bases not matched to a gene: 12. CDR1 and CDR2 (germline): SNHLY, FYNNEI.

The CDR3, as DNA: TGTGCCAGCAGCTGGGGGACAGGGACGAACACTGAAGCTTTCTTT. It specifies CASSWGTGTNTEAFF. The chain combines TRBV7-3 with TRBJ1-1, with TRBD1 matching 9 bases. The CDR3 runs to 15 residues. With 4 bases clipped from V and 1 base from J, the junction kept 4 bases outside the gene matches. Germline V lookup: CDR1 SGHTA, CDR2 FQGTGA.

The chain is built from TRBV4-1 and TRBJ2-1; D is unresolved. Germline CDR1 reads MGHRA; CDR2 reads YSYEKL. The CDR3 sequence is 17 residues long. Trimming left V 2 bases short and J 5 bases short, with 19 bases between. The CDR3 reads CASSQFPPIKVDNEQFF. In DNA, the CDR3 is TGCGCCAGCAGCCAATTTCCCCCTATTAAAGTAGACAATGAGCAGTTCTTC.

This clone has just one count. V and J are TRBV15 and TRBJ1-3, with D hard to call. Deletions cut 0 bases from V and 2 bases from J, with 5 bases between. CDR1 LNHNV and CDR2 YYDKDF come from the germline V gene (reference sequence). The CDR3 extends over 14 amino acids. For the CDR3, the DNA is TGTGCCACCAGCAGAGAATCCGCTGGAAACACCATATATTTT. Its translation: CATSRESAGNTIYF.

The chain links TRBV19 to TRBJ2-7; TRBD2 matches 13 bases. Losses at the gene ends were 1 base for V and 5 bases for J; bases not matched to a gene: 5. Germline V gene sequence: CDR1 LNHDA, CDR2 SQIVND (reference sequence). There are 16 residues in the CDR3. The DNA for the CDR3 is TGTGCCAGTAGTATAGGGCGGACTAGCGGGAGCAACGAGCAGTACTTC. Residues: CASSIGRTSGSNEQYF.

The rearrangement uses TRBV6-5 and TRBJ2-7; D possibly corresponds to TRBD1 (6 bases). The CDR3 length is 15 residues. Germline values: CDR1 MNHEY, CDR2 SVGAGI. Trimming pared 5 bases from V and 2 bases from J, leaving 16 bases between. Written as DNA, the CDR3 is TGTGCCAGCAGTACCCCCGGGACAACTACCTACGAGCAGTACTTC. The encoded protein is CASSTPGTTTYEQYF.